This TCR beta chain derives from a study of T cell responses to AZD1222 COVID-19 vaccine. Study-wide findings and caveats: Targets within unmutated variant regions were reportedly found for nearly half of spike-specific TCRs. Vaccine-associated CD4 TCRs ranged over spike, dominating at 160-218 and 743-854.

Sequenced by immunoSEQ multiplex PCR; TCRdb stores in-frame clones only, minus some. The table records 150,000 to 200,000 clones, about 90% of them present only once. Concerning this clone itself: Its antigen is not known.

After removal of 0 bases from V and 9 bases from J, the junction contained 11 bases not matched to a gene. Germline V gene sequence: CDR1 KGHSH, CDR2 LQKENI. This CDR3 region has 15 residues. This chain uses TRBV18 with TRBJ2-7; 7 bases agree with TRBD2. The input for sequencing was peripheral blood, taken 28 days after the second AZD1222 dose. The source of this sequence is an adult who received the AZD1222 COVID-19 vaccine. The CDR3 region is CASSPPSGALRGQYF. In nucleotides, the CDR3 is TGTGCCAGCTCACCACCGAGCGGGGCGTTAAGAGGGCAGTACTTC.